What follows is one TCR beta chain and its context. The data were obtained in a study of OX40 agonist ivuxolimab in advanced cancers. About the research overall: An anti-OX40 (CD134) antibody with agonistic activity, ivuxolimab, was administered to patients. Having had anti-PD-1, anti-PD-L1 or anti-CTLA-4 therapy before was allowed, and roughly 39% had some.

The method was immunoSEQ multiplex PCR; TCRdb's version includes in-frame clones alone and lacks a portion of them. The data hold 25,000 to 30,000 clones, with approximately 80% observed a single time. V was clipped by 6 bases and J by 0 bases; unmatched bases: 2. CDR3 size: 13 residues. Germline CDR1 is SNHLY and CDR2 is FYNNEI. This specimen consisted of CD4+ or CD8+ T cells sorted from blood, obtained in a trial of the OX40 agonist ivuxolimab. V and J are TRBV2 and TRBJ2-7; TRBD2 agrees at 7 bases. The receptor was isolated from an adult with an advanced solid tumor such as melanoma, head and neck, liver or kidney cancer. DNA for the CDR3: TGTGCCAGCAGCGGGGACTACTCCTACGAGCAGTACTTC. Translation: CASSGDYSYEQYF.